This T cell receptor beta chain originates from a study of cytomegalovirus exposure and HLA in healthy donors. Overall study context: Early released data comprised around 85 million unique TCRs from HLA-typed donors.

On this clone itself: Its specificity is not known.

Trimming removed 1 base from V and 6 bases from J, with 13 bases in between. Germline V gene sequence: CDR1 SGHTA, CDR2 FQGTGA. The length of the CDR3 is 15 residues. Primers: 60 Vbeta forward and 13 Jbeta reverse. The assay was immunoSEQ multiplex PCR, and TCRdb's table has in-frame clones only and misses some. The sample contains 120,000 or so clones, approximately 78% of which appear only once. Broader study findings: In a later analysis, donors in an Asian-associated ancestry cluster reportedly had fewer N-insertions in productive TCRs than the cohort mean. Published work reported that the classifier diagnosed cytomegalovirus status with high specificity and sensitivity. Later, TCR association rates were found to vary by HLA locus, highest for DRB1 and lowest for HLA-C.

Specimen: PBMCs. This chain joins TRBV7-3 and TRBJ2-1; D is possibly TRBD2 (6 bases). This sequence was found in a woman aged 40-49 years in good health and CMV-seronegative. CDR3 amino acids: CASSLIGGVSNEQFF. Here the CDR3 DNA reads TGTGCCAGCAGCTTAATCGGCGGGGTGTCCAATGAGCAGTTCTTC.